The 27 T cell receptor beta chains reported below all come from one sample, sequenced in a study of T-cell memory formation after mild COVID-19. One entry per CDR3 protein, called by TCRdb with MiXCR from the 5' RACE reads. The sample shows roughly 58,000 distinct CDR3 sequences, more than 8% of them seen only once. Sequencing was carried out using PBMCs or a T cell subset sorted from them (not recorded which). These receptors originate from a man between 18 and 29 years old who had mild COVID-19 (a few samples of this study predate the infection). Cell type and time point are not known.

There are a few counts of this clonotype. This chain connects TRBV20-1 to TRBJ1-5, with D perhaps matching TRBD1 (5 bases). V lost 1 base and J 4 bases, leaving 11 bases between the germline ends. Germline CDR1 is DFQATT and CDR2 is SNEGSKA (reference sequence). The CDR3 is made up of 14 amino acids. CDR3 sequence reads: CSARGQRKNQPQHF. As DNA, the CDR3 is TGCAGTGCTAGAGGACAGAGAAAAAATCAGCCCCAGCATTTT.

The chain joins TRBV7-3 to TRBJ2-2; D remains ambiguous. V lost 0 bases to trimming and J lost 4 bases, with 9 bases between them. The CDR3 runs 15 residues. Germline CDR1 reads SGHTA; CDR2 reads FQGTGA. DNA for the CDR3: TGTGCCAGCAGCTTAACATCGACACTCACCGGGGAGCTGTTTTTT. Amino acids: CASSLTSTLTGELFF.

The CDR3 coding sequence is TGTGCCAGCGGAGGACAGCCCGGGGAGCTGTTTTTT. Translation gives CASGGQPGELFF. The chain carries TRBV28 and TRBJ2-2; D is perhaps TRBD1 (6 bases). Per the germline V gene, CDR1 is MDHEN and CDR2 is SYDVKM. Between the trimmed V and J ends, which lost 8 bases and 6 bases, there was a span of 10 bases. CDR3 length: 12 residues.

V and J are TRBV7-2 and TRBJ2-2, with a tentative D call TRBD2 (6 bases). CDR3 length: 14 residues. Germline-derived CDR1 and CDR2 are SGHTA and FQGNSA. V dropped 5 bases and J dropped 3 bases, with 10 bases sitting between them. CDR3 residues: CASSNRRDTGELFF. CDR3 DNA: TGTGCCAGCAGCAATCGGAGGGACACCGGGGAGCTGTTTTTT. Filled out from reference TRBV7-2 and TRBJ2-2, the complete variable domain reads GAGVSQSPSNKVTEKGKDVELRCDPISGHTALYWYRQSLGQGLEFLIYFQGNSAPDKSGLPSDRFSAERTGGSVSTLTIQRTQQEDSAVYLCASSNRRDTGELFFGEGSRLTVL.

This clonotype was seen more than once but under ten times. The V gene is TRBV7-2, the J gene TRBJ2-3; TRBD2 matches at 10 bases. CDR3 length equals 17 residues. Germline V lookup: CDR1 SGHTA, CDR2 FQGNSA. The V and J ends lost 5 bases and 3 bases, in that order; junction bases with no gene match: 11. As DNA, the CDR3 is TGTGCCAGCAGCCCTGGACTAGCGGCGGTCCATACAGATACGCAGTATTTT. Encoded protein: CASSPGLAAVHTDTQYF.

This chain joins TRBV6-2 or TRBV6-3 and TRBJ1-6; D is perhaps TRBD1 (6 bases). Germline loops: CDR1 MNHEY, CDR2 SVGEGT. Trimming cost V 6 bases and J 7 bases, with 10 bases left between them. The CDR3 is made up of 13 amino acids. For the CDR3, the DNA is TGTGCCAGCAGGGACAGCGGAAATTCACCCCTCCACTTT. Translating it yields CASRDSGNSPLHF.

This clonotype was detected a few times. V and J are TRBV5-1 and TRBJ2-5, with 13 bases lining up with TRBD2. Per germline, CDR1 SGHRS and CDR2 YFSETQ. With 2 bases clipped from V and 2 bases from J, the junction kept 0 bases outside the gene matches. The CDR3 contains 15 residues. The CDR3 sequence: CASSLLAGGQETQYF. CDR3 coding DNA: TGCGCCAGCAGCTTACTAGCGGGGGGGCAAGAGACCCAGTACTTC.

This clonotype was recorded a few times. The gene calls are TRBV6-5 and TRBJ2-3, with 8 nucleotides matching TRBD2. Germline V gives CDR1 MNHEY, CDR2 SVGAGI. This CDR3 has 13 amino acids. V lost 7 bases and J lost 5; bases outside the gene matches: 5. The CDR3 DNA sequence: TGTGCCAGCACCAGAGCGGGGGTAGATACGCAGTATTTT. Translated: CASTRAGVDTQYF.

This clonotype turned up a few times. The chain employs TRBV5-1 and TRBJ2-3, with D perhaps assigned TRBD1 or TRBD2 (6 bases each). V dropped 2 bases and J dropped 0 bases, with 10 bases sitting between them. Germline V CDR1 and CDR2: SGHRS, YFSETQ. This CDR3 comprises 15 residues. The DNA for the CDR3 is TGCGCCAGCAGCTTTACAGGGACTAGCACAGATACGCAGTATTTT. It is translated as CASSFTGTSTDTQYF.

The sample holds a few counts of this clonotype. The CDR3 is CSAGEDLYNSPLHF. The CDR3 bases are TGCAGTGCCGGGGAGGACCTCTATAATTCACCCCTCCACTTT. This chain connects TRBV20-1 to TRBJ1-6; D call uncertain. Trimming took 6 bases from V and 3 from J, leaving 12 bases between them. Germline values: CDR1 DFQATT, CDR2 SNEGSKA (reference sequence). This CDR3 is built from 14 residues.

This rearrangement joins TRBV12-3 or TRBV12-4 to TRBJ2-4; 11 bases match TRBD1. The V gene end was trimmed by 5 bases and the J gene end by 5 bases; junction bases not matched to a gene: 5. The CDR3 is 15 residues long. Here the CDR3 reads CASSPGTGGENIQYF. CDR3 in DNA: TGTGCCAGCAGTCCCGGGACAGGGGGGGAAAACATTCAGTACTTC.

The chain combines TRBV4-3 with TRBJ1-6; D is possibly TRBD1 (5 bases). The CDR3 has 15 residues. CDR1 LGHNA and CDR2 YSLEER come from the germline V gene. With 0 bases removed from V and 5 bases from J, the gap between germline ends came to 8 bases. The CDR3 DNA sequence: TGCGCCAGCAGCCAAGAACCGGGGCATAATTCACCCCTCCACTTT. This encodes CASSQEPGHNSPLHF.

The chain joins TRBV3-1 to TRBJ2-3; TRBD2 agrees at 11 bases. The CDR3 runs 14 residues. Germline lookup yields CDR1 LGHDT and CDR2 YNNKEL (reference sequence). Trimming at V came to 4 bases and at J to 5 bases, leaving 2 bases not matched to a gene. As DNA, the CDR3 is TGTGCCAGCAGCCTGACTAGCGGGGAAGATACGCAGTATTTT. Residues: CASSLTSGEDTQYF.

This clonotype appeared many times. The V call is TRBV29-1, the J call TRBJ1-2, with TRBD1 identical over 9 bases. The CDR3 is 13 amino acids. Germline CDR1 reads SQVTM; CDR2 reads ANQGSEA. The J segment lost 8 bases and the V segment lost 7 bases, leaving 11 bases of the junction unmatched. Here the CDR3 reads CSADPQQGAGYTF. CDR3 in DNA: TGCAGCGCTGACCCCCAACAGGGGGCGGGCTACACCTTC. Filled out from reference TRBV29-1 and TRBJ1-2, the complete variable domain reads SAVISQKPSRDICQRGTSLTIQCQVDSQVTMMFWYRQQPGQSLTLIATANQGSEATYESGFVIDKFPISRPNLTFSTLTVSNMSPEDSSIYLCSADPQQGAGYTFGSGTRLTVV.

The J gene is TRBJ2-5, the V gene TRBV7-2; D might be TRBD1 (6 bases). Germline values: CDR1 SGHTA, CDR2 FQGNSA. Trimming took off 6 bases at V and 4 bases at J, with 15 bases between the two ends. CDR3 length: 14 residues. The CDR3 loop is CASRMTGGGETQYF. The CDR3 bases are TGTGCCAGCAGGATGACAGGAGGTGGAGAGACCCAGTACTTC.

The genes are TRBV7-2 and TRBJ1-2; D remains unclear. The CDR3 totals 12 residues. V was clipped by 3 bases and J by 4 bases, with 6 bases between them. Germline V gives CDR1 SGHTA, CDR2 FQGNSA. The CDR3 DNA reads TGTGCCAGCAGCTTCGAGGTCTATGGCTACACCTTC. Protein product: CASSFEVYGYTF.

This clonotype came up many times. This sequence joins TRBV12-3 or TRBV12-4 and TRBJ2-5, with D possibly TRBD2 on 5 matching bases. V lost 5 bases, J lost 1 base, and 8 bases lay in between. This CDR3 spans 13 amino acids. The CDR3 reads CASSPGLQETQYF. CDR3 DNA sequence: TGTGCCAGCAGTCCCGGACTCCAAGAGACCCAGTACTTC.

This clonotype was recorded a few times. The gene calls are TRBV2 and TRBJ2-1; D ambiguous. Looked up from germline, CDR1 is SNHLY and CDR2 is FYNNEI. The CDR3 has 16 amino acids. V was clipped by 7 bases and J by 0 bases, with 16 bases between them. In DNA form, the CDR3 reads TGTGCCAGCATCGGAAGGGCGAGAAACTCCTACAATGAGCAGTTCTTC. This sequence encodes CASIGRARNSYNEQFF.

This clonotype showed up just a few times. The chain links TRBV4-2 to TRBJ2-5; the D is unclear. This CDR3 has 14 amino acids. Trimming left V 1 base short and J 1 base short, with 7 bases between. Germline CDR1 reads LGHNA; CDR2 reads YNFKEQ. This CDR3 reads CASSQVAGQETQYF. CDR3 bases: TGTGCCAGCAGCCAAGTTGCTGGCCAAGAGACCCAGTACTTC.

This clonotype was recorded at least ten times. This sequence joins TRBV7-3 and TRBJ2-2, with D tentatively TRBD2 (6 bases). From germline, CDR1 is SGHTA and CDR2 FQGTGA. The CDR3 has 14 amino acids. The V and J ends lost 5 bases and 2 bases respectively, with 9 bases between them. The CDR3 reads CASSPGGNTGELFF. The CDR3 DNA sequence: TGTGCCAGCAGCCCCGGGGGAAACACCGGGGAGCTGTTTTTT. The full variable domain, with the rest looked up from reference TRBV7-3 and TRBJ2-2, is GAGVSQTPSNKVTEKGKYVELRCDPISGHTALYWYRQSLGQGPEFLIYFQGTGAADDSGLPNDRFFAVRPEGSVSTLKIQRTERGDSAVYLCASSPGGNTGELFFGEGSRLTVL.

In its sample, this clonotype was seen a few times. The CDR3 DNA sequence: TGCGCCAGCAGCTTGATGGGACAGAACACTGAAGCTTTCTTT. Its protein product is CASSLMGQNTEAFF. The rearrangement links TRBV5-1 to TRBJ1-1; D is possibly TRBD1 (6 bases). V shed 1 base and J shed 1 base, with 8 bases lying between them. This CDR3 spans 14 amino acids. Germline V lookup: CDR1 SGHRS, CDR2 YFSETQ.

This clonotype was seen a handful of times. The chain recombines TRBV5-1 with TRBJ2-7; tentatively, D is TRBD2 (6 bases). The CDR3 sequence is 15 residues long. With 4 bases removed from V and 0 bases from J, the gap between germline ends came to 14 bases. Germline V CDR1 and CDR2: SGHRS, YFSETQ. The CDR3 loop is CASSTTGLSSYEQYF. The CDR3 nucleotides are TGCGCCAGCAGCACCACCGGACTAAGCTCCTACGAGCAGTACTTC.

This clonotype has more than one count but fewer than ten. The chain uses TRBV6-5 and TRBJ1-2; D is unresolved. The CDR3 has 17 amino acids. Trimming cost V 0 bases and J 5 bases, with 19 bases left between them. Germline values: CDR1 MNHEY, CDR2 SVGAGI. For the CDR3, the DNA is TGTGCCAGCAGTTACTCGAGTGGAGGCGGAGGCTCGTATGGCTACACCTTC. Translating it yields CASSYSSGGGGSYGYTF.

This clonotype showed up just a few times. The chain is built from TRBV21-1 and TRBJ2-7; the D call of TRBD1 is as the table states it, not checked on the DNA. TRBV21-1 is flagged as a pseudogene. This CDR3 region has 15 residues. In DNA, the CDR3 is TGTGCCAGCAGCAAGGCGGGGCGAAGCTCCTACGAGCAGTACGTC. It codes for CASSKAGRSSYEQYV.

The V call is TRBV5-1, the J call TRBJ2-5; D is undetermined. Germline V gene sequence: CDR1 SGHRS, CDR2 YFSETQ. The V and J ends lost 0 bases and 2 bases respectively, with 8 bases between them. CDR3 length equals 14 residues. CDR3 in amino acids: CASSLGHIQETQYF. CDR3 nucleotides: TGCGCCAGCAGCTTGGGGCACATACAAGAGACCCAGTACTTC.

This clonotype has only one observation. V gene TRBV20-1 combines with J gene TRBJ2-1, with 8 bases aligning to TRBD1. V shed 5 bases, J shed 7 bases, and the junction held 10 bases outside the gene matches. The CDR3 loop spans 14 amino acids. Germline V lookup: CDR1 DFQATT, CDR2 SNEGSKA (reference sequence). For the CDR3, the DNA is TGCAGTGCTCAACCGGGACAGGAGGGGAATGAGCAGTTCTTC. Protein sequence: CSAQPGQEGNEQFF.

Remarks on this clonotype: A much larger clone differs from this one at a single base, so this may be a read error. The V gene is TRBV7-6, the J gene TRBJ2-2, with D perhaps matching TRBD2 (5 bases). Looked up from germline, CDR1 is SGHVS and CDR2 is FNYEAQ. The CDR3 consists of 14 residues. The DNA for the CDR3 is TGTGCCAGCAGCTTATCGGATACTACCGGGGAGCTGATTTTT. Translating it yields CASSLSDTTGELIF.